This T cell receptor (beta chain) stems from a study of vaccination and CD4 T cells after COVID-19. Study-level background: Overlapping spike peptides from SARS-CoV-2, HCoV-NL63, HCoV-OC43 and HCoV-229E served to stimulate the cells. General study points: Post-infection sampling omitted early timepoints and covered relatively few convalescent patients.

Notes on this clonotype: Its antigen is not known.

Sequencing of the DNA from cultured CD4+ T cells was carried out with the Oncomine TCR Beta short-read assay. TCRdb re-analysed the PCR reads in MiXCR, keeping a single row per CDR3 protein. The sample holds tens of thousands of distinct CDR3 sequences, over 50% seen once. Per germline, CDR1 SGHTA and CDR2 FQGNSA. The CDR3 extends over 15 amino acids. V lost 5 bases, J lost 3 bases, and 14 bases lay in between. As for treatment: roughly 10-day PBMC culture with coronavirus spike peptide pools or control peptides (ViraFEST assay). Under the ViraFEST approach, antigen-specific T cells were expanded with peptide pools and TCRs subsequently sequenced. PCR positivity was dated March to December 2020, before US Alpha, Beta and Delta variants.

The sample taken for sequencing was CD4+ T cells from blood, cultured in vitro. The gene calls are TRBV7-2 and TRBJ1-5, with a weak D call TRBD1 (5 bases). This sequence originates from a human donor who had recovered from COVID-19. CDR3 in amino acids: CASSLLAGTNQPQHF. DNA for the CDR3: TGTGCCAGCAGCCTTTTGGCAGGGACCAATCAGCCCCAGCATTTT.